The 8 T cell receptor beta chains below all came from one sample that was sequenced in a study of pediatric ulcerative colitis. The rectum was sampled with one to two pinch biopsies at colonoscopy. Produced via immunoSEQ multiplex PCR; TCRdb's table is partial and in-frame only. The sample has about 36,000 clones; around 73% are singletons. Sample: gut tissue. The receptors stem from a boy aged 5-17 years with moderate ulcerative colitis.

In this sample, this clone turned up once. The genes are TRBV4-1 and TRBJ2-1; 7 positions match TRBD2. The trim removed 4 bases at V and 0 bases at J, leaving 3 bases unmatched. The CDR3 extends over 15 amino acids. Germline V gene data show CDR1 as MGHRA and CDR2 as YSYEKL. The CDR3 loop is CASSLTGGSYNEQFF. CDR3 DNA sequence: TGCGCCAGCAGCCTAACGGGGGGCTCCTACAATGAGCAGTTCTTC.

The V gene is TRBV5-1, the J gene TRBJ2-5; TRBD2 matches at 8 bases. The CDR3 length is 14 residues. CDR1 and CDR2 from the germline V gene are SGHRS and YFSETQ. V was pared by 4 bases and J by 4 bases, with 6 bases of the junction left unmatched. CDR3 sequence reads: CASSLGRGRETQYF. DNA of the CDR3: TGCGCCAGCAGCCTCGGGAGGGGGAGAGAGACCCAGTACTTC.

The V and J genes are TRBV6-1 and TRBJ1-2; no reliable D call. Germline assignment: CDR1 MNHNS and CDR2 SASEGT. Trimming took 10 bases from V and 4 from J, leaving 10 bases between them. The CDR3 runs 11 residues. The CDR3 protein is CATHVLYGYTF. The DNA of the CDR3 is TGTGCCACCCACGTACTCTATGGCTACACCTTC.

This clone is a singleton in its sample. V usage is TRBV28 and J usage is TRBJ2-1, with 11 nucleotides matching TRBD2. Germline V CDR1 and CDR2: MDHEN, SYDVKM. V lost 6 bases and J lost 4; bases outside the gene matches: 8. This CDR3 spans 16 amino acids. The CDR3 sequence is CASRQKGLAAYNEQFF. In nucleotides, the CDR3 is TGTGCCAGCAGACAAAAGGGACTAGCGGCTTACAATGAGCAGTTCTTC.

The genes are TRBV4-3 and TRBJ1-2, with a weak D call TRBD1 (6 bases). This CDR3 is built from 15 residues. The V gene's germline CDR1 is LGHNA and CDR2 YSLEER. The V end lost 4 bases, the J end lost 4 bases, and 16 bases lay between the germline ends. CDR3 sequence: CASSLGGGAAYGYTF. CDR3 nucleotide sequence: TGCGCCAGCAGCCTCGGTGGGGGGGCTGCCTATGGCTACACCTTC.

A few counts support this clone. The chain uses TRBV2 and TRBJ2-7, with 8 bases matching TRBD2. The ends lost 7 bases at V and 3 bases at J; junction bases unmatched: 8. Germline V lookup: CDR1 SNHLY, CDR2 FYNNEI. CDR3 length: 14 residues. The CDR3 coding sequence is TGTGCCAGCATTAGAGCGGGAGAGGACTACGAGCAGTACTTC. Translated: CASIRAGEDYEQYF. Full variable domain (rest looked up from reference TRBV2 and TRBJ2-7): EPEVTQTPSHQVTQMGQEVILRCVPISNHLYFYWYRQILGQKVEFLVSFYNNEISEKSEIFDDQFSVERPDGSNFTLKIRSTKLEDSAMYFCASIRAGEDYEQYFGPGTRLTVT.

In the case of this clone: At one of its ends the junction is not consistent with the germline gene, which may arise from a read error. The chain employs TRBV29-1 and TRBJ2-1; a possible D gene is TRBD1 (7 bases). This CDR3 is built from 13 residues. CDR1 is SQVTM and CDR2 is ANQGSEA in the germline V gene. CDR3 sequence reads: CSAETSRGDEQFF. Written as DNA, the CDR3 is TGCAGCGCTGAAACTAGCAGGGGGGATGAGCAGTTCTTC.

This chain joins TRBV5-8 and TRBJ2-1; 9 nucleotides line up with TRBD1. V was clipped by 3 bases and J by 4 bases; unmatched bases: 8. The germline V gene has CDR1 SGHTS and CDR2 YDEGEE. The CDR3 is 16 amino acids. CDR3 nucleotide sequence: TGTGCCAGCAGCTGGTCCGGGACAGGGCTTTACAATGAGCAGTTCTTC. This translates into CASSWSGTGLYNEQFF.